Following are 30 T cell receptor beta chains from one sample sequenced in a study of T cell repertoires in cytomegalovirus infection. TCRdb fed the reads into MiXCR, producing one record per CDR3 protein. Among around 350,000 distinct CDR3 sequences listed, about a sixth were seen once. The sequencing input was PBMCs. The receptors come from a human donor in good health (CMV status not recorded). Some clones in this sample may be carry-over from other donors' samples.

The chain recombines TRBV19 with TRBJ2-1; 9 nucleotides line up with TRBD2. Germline trimming cut 2 bases from V and 1 base from J; bases unmatched to any gene: 6. This CDR3 contains 17 residues. CDR1 is LNHDA, CDR2 SQIVND, per germline (reference sequence). CDR3 region: CASSINSGSWSYNEQFF. CDR3 nucleotides: TGTGCCAGTAGTATAAATAGCGGGAGTTGGTCCTACAATGAGCAGTTCTTC.

The genes are TRBV20-1 and TRBJ2-5, with D possibly being TRBD1 (5 bases). CDR1 DFQATT and CDR2 SNEGSKA come from the germline V gene (reference sequence). Deletions cut 6 bases from V and 4 bases from J, with 21 bases between. This CDR3 is built from 15 residues. CDR3 nucleotide sequence: TGCAGTGCGGTAGTGGATAGGGGATCACTAGAGACCCAGTACTTC. Its translation: CSAVVDRGSLETQYF.

The chain recombines TRBV6-2 or TRBV6-3 with TRBJ2-1; D is uncertain. The CDR3 covers 15 residues. Trimming took 0 bases from V and 6 from J, leaving 12 bases between them. Germline V lookup: CDR1 MNHEY, CDR2 SVGEGT. The CDR3 DNA reads as TGTGCCAGCAGTTACTCGCCCGCAACTATCAATGAGCAGTTCTTC. Its translation is CASSYSPATINEQFF.

This clonotype was counted only a few times. The V and J genes are TRBV7-2 and TRBJ2-3, with D perhaps matching TRBD2 (6 bases). This CDR3 contains 15 residues. CDR1 is SGHTA and CDR2 is FQGNSA in the germline V gene. Trimming removed 4 bases from V and 2 bases from J, with 13 bases in between. The CDR3 nucleotides read TGTGCCAGCAGCTGGGGGGTTACATACACAGATACGCAGTATTTT. This codes for CASSWGVTYTDTQYF.

The rearrangement joins TRBV12-3 or TRBV12-4 to TRBJ2-3; 9 nucleotides agree with TRBD1. The CDR3 length is 13 residues. V shed 9 bases, J shed 5 bases, and the junction held 6 bases outside the gene matches. The CDR3 coding sequence is TGTGCCAGTGGACAGGGGATAGTAGATACGCAGTATTTT. Its protein is CASGQGIVDTQYF.

The chain recombines TRBV20-1 with TRBJ2-7; 11 nucleotides match TRBD2. J was trimmed by 3 bases and V by 4 bases; bases with no gene match: 8. The germline V gene has CDR1 DFQATT and CDR2 SNEGSKA (reference sequence). This CDR3 is built from 15 residues. The CDR3 loop reads CSAIVGTSGFYEQYF. The CDR3, as DNA: TGCAGTGCTATCGTCGGGACTAGCGGATTCTACGAGCAGTACTTC.

The rearrangement uses TRBV18 and TRBJ2-5, with 7 bases aligning to TRBD2. The CDR3 length is 17 residues. From germline, CDR1 is KGHSH and CDR2 LQKENI. V was pared by 3 bases and J by 3 bases, with 13 bases of the junction left unmatched. In nucleotides, the CDR3 is TGTGCCAGCTCACCGCTAAGGGGAAGCGGGGAAGAAGAGACCCAGTACTTC. Amino acid sequence: CASSPLRGSGEEETQYF.

The chain has TRBV7-9 and TRBJ2-5; a possible D gene is TRBD2 (5 bases). Germline V gene sequence: CDR1 SEHNR, CDR2 FQNEAQ (reference sequence). This CDR3 contains 15 residues. Trimming removed 5 bases from V and 4 bases from J, with 17 bases in between. The CDR3 spells CASSPVGVNRETQYF. The CDR3 nucleotides are TGTGCCAGCAGCCCCGTCGGGGTAAACAGAGAGACCCAGTACTTC.

V and J are TRBV19 and TRBJ2-2, with TRBD2 as a possible D gene (6 bases). With 11 bases removed from V and 5 bases from J, the gap between germline ends came to 12 bases. Per the germline V gene, CDR1 is LNHDA and CDR2 is SQIVND (reference sequence). The CDR3 is 12 amino acids. The CDR3 protein is CAGGLPTGELFF. In DNA, the CDR3 is TGTGCCGGGGGACTTCCGACCGGGGAGCTGTTTTTT.

This chain joins TRBV12-3 or TRBV12-4 and TRBJ1-1; D call uncertain. This CDR3 is 11 amino acids long. V was cut by 1 base and J by 8 bases, with 5 bases left in between. The CDR3 loop reads CASSLEREAFF. For the CDR3, the DNA is TGTGCCAGCAGTTTAGAGAGGGAAGCTTTCTTT.

This clonotype was seen only a few times. CDR3 loop: CASSFGTREETQYF. The DNA for the CDR3 is TGTGCCAGCAGCTTCGGAACCAGAGAAGAGACCCAGTACTTC. The chain has TRBV7-9 and TRBJ2-5; D not certain. The germline CDR1 and CDR2 sequences are SEHNR and FQNEAQ (reference sequence). The CDR3 runs to 14 residues. Trimming removed 3 bases from V and 3 bases from J, with 11 bases in between.

This clonotype came up a few times. The chain couples TRBV23-1 to TRBJ2-2; 10 bases match TRBD2. TRBV23-1 is identified as an open reading frame with a role that is uncertain. The CDR3 sequence is 18 residues long. The J segment lost 3 bases and the V segment lost 0 bases, leaving 7 bases of the junction unmatched. The CDR3 DNA is TGCGCCAGCAGTCAATCGTCGGAAGCGGGAGGGCACACCGGGGAGCTGTTTTTT. It codes for CASSQSSEAGGHTGELFF.

This clonotype was recorded at least ten times. V gene TRBV11-3 combines with J gene TRBJ2-3, with 14 bases that match TRBD2. The V gene end was trimmed by 5 bases and the J gene end by 9 bases; junction bases not matched to a gene: 7. CDR1 is SGHNT and CDR2 is YENEEA in the germline V gene. The CDR3 spans 15 residues. The CDR3 spells CASSRSGLAGGTQYF. DNA of the CDR3: TGTGCCAGCAGCCGCAGCGGACTAGCGGGAGGAACGCAGTATTTT.

The rearrangement links TRBV20-1 to TRBJ2-7, with TRBD2 matching 14 bases. Per germline, CDR1 DFQATT and CDR2 SNEGSKA (reference sequence). This CDR3 has 14 amino acids. The ends lost 3 bases at V and 6 bases at J; junction bases unmatched: 4. CDR3 in amino acids: CSARGLAGVLEQYF. As DNA, the CDR3 is TGCAGTGCTAGGGGACTAGCGGGAGTTCTCGAGCAGTACTTC.

V is TRBV14 and J is TRBJ2-7; D gene unclear. The CDR3 covers 15 residues. Per the germline V gene, CDR1 is SGHDN and CDR2 is FVKESK. V lost 4 bases and J lost 2, with 15 bases in between. The CDR3: CASSLAPDTTYEQYF. The CDR3 coding sequence is TGTGCCAGCAGCCTGGCCCCCGACACAACCTACGAGCAGTACTTC.

This clonotype was seen more than once but under ten times. The J gene is TRBJ1-5, the V gene TRBV18; D remains ambiguous. The CDR3 totals 15 residues. The V gene's germline CDR1 is KGHSH and CDR2 LQKENI. V was clipped by 0 bases and J by 5 bases, with 11 bases between them. CDR3 residues: CASSPPGPGDQPQHF. The CDR3 bases are TGTGCCAGCTCACCACCGGGTCCGGGCGATCAGCCCCAGCATTTT.

This clonotype was seen repeatedly, ten times or more. J is TRBJ2-1 and V is TRBV7-8; 7 nucleotides align to TRBD2. The V and J ends lost 5 bases and 7 bases, in that order; junction bases with no gene match: 8. In germline, CDR1 is SGHVS, CDR2 FQNEAQ. The CDR3 totals 14 residues. Written as DNA, the CDR3 is TGTGCCAGCAGCGACTGGATCGGGAGGAATGAGCAGTTCTTC. This codes for CASSDWIGRNEQFF.

The chain recombines TRBV28 with TRBJ1-1; D possibly corresponds to TRBD1 (5 bases). Germline V CDR1 and CDR2: MDHEN, SYDVKM. The CDR3 length is 16 residues. V lost 3 bases to trimming and J lost 0 bases, with 14 bases between them. The CDR3 protein is CASSFTRQNLNTEAFF. The CDR3 region has the DNA TGTGCCAGCAGTTTTACTCGACAGAACTTGAACACTGAAGCTTTCTTT.

This clonotype was recorded at least ten times. The V call is TRBV10-3, the J call TRBJ2-3; the match to TRBD2 covers 7 bases. The V gene end was trimmed by 2 bases and the J gene end by 2 bases; junction bases not matched to a gene: 7. The CDR3 is made up of 16 amino acids. Germline V gene lookup returns CDR1 ENHRY and CDR2 SYGVKD. The CDR3 region has the DNA TGTGCCATCAGTGAGCTAGCGGAAACATTCACAGATACGCAGTATTTT. Translated: CAISELAETFTDTQYF.

The CDR3 protein is CASSFSADEAFF. DNA of the CDR3: TGTGCCAGCAGTTTTTCAGCGGATGAAGCTTTCTTT. The chain links TRBV12-3 or TRBV12-4 to TRBJ1-1; D remains unclear. With 3 bases removed from V and 7 bases from J, the gap between germline ends came to 9 bases. The CDR3 loop spans 12 amino acids.

The genes are TRBV4-1 and TRBJ2-2, with D possibly matching TRBD2 (6 bases). The germline gives CDR1 MGHRA, CDR2 YSYEKL. Trimming removed 4 bases from V and 3 bases from J, with 9 bases in between. The CDR3 length is 14 residues. CDR3 DNA: TGCGCCAGCAGCCTGGGACTTGACACCGGGGAGCTGTTTTTT. As protein: CASSLGLDTGELFF.

This clonotype was observed a few times. DNA of the CDR3: TGTGCCAGCAGCTTGGTCGGGGGGTTACACAACCAAGACACTGAAGCTTTCTTT. Its protein is CASSLVGGLHNQDTEAFF. The genes are TRBV5-4 and TRBJ1-1, with D perhaps matching TRBD1 (5 bases). The CDR3 sequence is 18 residues long. Looked up from germline, CDR1 is SGHNT and CDR2 is YYREEE (reference sequence). Trimming removed 0 bases from V and 3 bases from J, with 21 bases in between. Looking up the rest from reference TRBV5-4 and TRBJ1-1 gives the full variable domain: ETGVTQSPTHLIKTRGQQVTLRCSSQSGHNTVSWYQQALGQGPQFIFQYYREEENGRGNFPPRFSGLQFPNYSSELNVNALELDDSALYLCASSLVGGLHNQDTEAFFGQGTRLTVV.

This clonotype was seen a few times. The chain has TRBV4-1 and TRBJ1-1, with a possible D match to TRBD1 (5 bases). V dropped 4 bases and J dropped 0 bases, with 12 bases sitting between them. This CDR3 comprises 15 residues. CDR1 MGHRA and CDR2 YSYEKL come from the germline V gene. This chain's CDR3 is CASSPQRRVNTEAFF. CDR3 bases: TGCGCCAGCAGCCCCCAACGCAGGGTGAACACTGAAGCTTTCTTT.

J is TRBJ2-5 and V is TRBV7-6; 7 bases map to TRBD1. Germline-derived CDR1 and CDR2 are SGHVS and FNYEAQ. The trim removed 3 bases at V and 4 bases at J, leaving 8 bases unmatched. The length of the CDR3 is 15 residues. This chain's CDR3 is CASSFARDRSETQYF. CDR3 DNA sequence: TGTGCCAGCAGCTTCGCCAGGGACAGATCAGAGACCCAGTACTTC.

The chain has TRBV19 and TRBJ1-5, with a tentative D call TRBD1 (6 bases). There are 13 residues in the CDR3. Per the germline V gene, CDR1 is LNHDA and CDR2 is SQIVND (reference sequence). Trimming cost V 11 bases and J 0 bases, with 11 bases left between them. CDR3 coding DNA: TGTGCCCGCGACAGGAATAGCAATCAGCCCCAGCATTTT. Its protein product is CARDRNSNQPQHF.

This clonotype came up many times. The chain combines TRBV7-2 with TRBJ1-6; D remains ambiguous. The CDR3 is 13 residues long. Trimming pared 5 bases from V and 7 bases from J, leaving 9 bases between. Germline CDR1 reads SGHTA; CDR2 reads FQGNSA. CDR3 sequence reads: CASSPGRNSPLHF. The CDR3 region has the DNA TGTGCCAGCAGCCCTGGGAGAAATTCACCCCTCCACTTT.

This clonotype was seen more than once but under ten times. An end of the junction does not agree with germline; a read error may underlie this. The chain combines TRBV5-4 with TRBJ2-5; D might be TRBD1 (5 bases). The CDR3 runs to 15 residues. The V gene's germline CDR1 is SGHNT and CDR2 YYREEE (reference sequence). The CDR3 DNA reads TGTGCCAGCAGATTGGAACTACAGGACCAAGAGACCCAGTACTTC. Its translation is CASRLELQDQETQYF.

This clonotype has ten or more counts. This chain uses TRBV7-8 with TRBJ1-4, with D perhaps TRBD1 (5 bases). The CDR3 sequence is 14 residues long. Looked up from germline, CDR1 is SGHVS and CDR2 is FQNEAQ. Between the trimmed V and J ends, which lost 5 bases and 5 bases, there was a span of 12 bases. As DNA, the CDR3 is TGTGCCAGCAGCATCGGGACGGCGAATGAAAAACTGTTTTTT. Translated: CASSIGTANEKLFF.

This clonotype was counted many times. V is TRBV7-8 and J is TRBJ1-6; a weak D match, TRBD1 (6 bases). The germline gives CDR1 SGHVS, CDR2 FQNEAQ. CDR3 length: 15 amino acids. Trimming stripped 4 bases from V and 7 bases from J, with 14 bases between. The CDR3 DNA follows: TGTGCCAGCAGCTACCGAGGGGGGGGGAATTCACCCCTCCACTTT. Its translation: CASSYRGGGNSPLHF.

This chain links TRBV15 with TRBJ2-3; weak D call: TRBD1 (6 bases). The CDR3 sequence is 16 residues long. Trimming pared 0 bases from V and 4 bases from J, leaving 14 bases between. CDR1 is LNHNV, CDR2 YYDKDF, per germline (reference sequence). The CDR3 region is CATSREYSRGSDTQYF. The CDR3 nucleotides read TGTGCCACCAGCAGAGAATACTCCAGGGGCTCAGATACGCAGTATTTT. Together with reference TRBV15 and TRBJ2-3, the CDR3 gives the full variable domain: DAMVIQNPRYQVTQFGKPVTLSCSQTLNHNVMYWYQQKSSQAPKLLFHYYDKDFNNEADTPDNFQSRRPNTSFCFLDIRSPGLGDTAMYLCATSREYSRGSDTQYFGPGTRLTVL.